The clone carrying this TCR beta chain was seen a single time. The CDR3 runs to 14 residues. Germline V lookup: CDR1 SGHVS, CDR2 FQNEAQ. Deletions cut 3 bases from V and 6 bases from J, with 11 bases between. These data are taken from a study of shared clonotypes between healthy human individuals. The assay ran at deep level. Measured with immunoSEQ multiplex PCR; TCRdb has only the in-frame clones, and not every one. The data contain approximately 500,000 clones, 70% to 80% of them singletons. The sequenced sample consisted of PBMCs. The clonotype originates from a woman aged 40 to 55 in good health. Some clones in this sample may be carry-over from other donors' samples. This chain uses TRBV7-8 with TRBJ2-2; D possibly corresponds to TRBD2 (5 bases). For the CDR3, the DNA is TGTGCCAGCAGCTTTATGGGAGCCGCCGGGGAGCTGTTTTTT. Translated, it gives CASSFMGAAGELFF.